This T cell receptor beta chain is from a study of cytomegalovirus exposure and HLA in healthy donors. The PCR used 60 Vbeta and 13 Jbeta primers. TCRdb's table, derived via immunoSEQ multiplex PCR, lists solely in-frame clones and lacks some. The sample holds tens of thousands of clones, under 70% seen once. This CDR3 has 14 amino acids. Germline trimming cut 3 bases from V and 8 bases from J; bases unmatched to any gene: 2. CDR1 and CDR2 (germline): KGHSH, LQKENI. Study outcomes and limitations: Most TCR beta V segments were productive about 87% or about 30% of the time in an earlier analysis.

This clone showed up just a few times. No antigen is known for it. This same CDR3 is encoded by further DNA sequences in the sample. Sequences were obtained from PBMCs. The sequence came from a man aged 30 to 39 in good health and CMV-seropositive. The chain combines TRBV18 with TRBJ1-6; 9 bases match TRBD1. The CDR3, as DNA: TGTGCCAGCTCACCGACAGGGGGGGATTCACCCCTCCACTTT. It translates to CASSPTGGDSPLHF. The full variable domain, with the rest looked up from reference TRBV18 and TRBJ1-6, is NAGVMQNPRHLVRRRGQEARLRCSPMKGHSHVYWYRQLPEEGLKFMVYLQKENIIDESGMPKERFSAEFPKEGPSILRIQQVVRGDSAAYFCASSPTGGDSPLHFGNGTRLTVT.